Listed here are 15 T cell receptor beta chains from one sample, sequenced in a study of regulatory T cells in long-lasting Graves disease. The time point denotes: persistent/refractory GD, antithyroid drugs over 5 years with positive TRAb. Extracted RNA from PBMCs served as the source of the TCR library. Assembly of TCR beta libraries relied on iRepertoire HTBI primers together with Arm-PCR of CDR3 regions. TCRdb re-derived calls from the multiplex PCR reads in MiXCR, one entry per CDR3 protein. This repertoire shows 300,000 to 500,000 distinct CDR3 sequences, roughly 20% found once; its top ten account for less than 25%. Source: peripheral blood mononuclear cells (PBMCs), taken when the disease was refractory, from a patient treated with antithyroid drugs. The receptors come from a female donor with Graves disease.

V gene TRBV20-1 combines with J gene TRBJ1-5; the D gene is possibly TRBD1 (6 bases). V lost 3 bases and J 4 bases, leaving 10 bases between the germline ends. CDR3 length equals 13 residues. CDR1 is DFQATT, CDR2 SNEGSKA, per germline (reference sequence). CDR3 residues: CSASRGENQPQHF. Here the CDR3 DNA reads TGCAGTGCTAGCAGGGGTGAAAATCAGCCCCAGCATTTT.

As to this clonotype: A much larger clone differs by one base, so this may be a read error. J is TRBJ1-1 and V is TRBV11-1; 8 positions agree with TRBD1. The trim removed 5 bases at V and 4 bases at J, leaving 3 bases unmatched. The germline gives CDR1 SGHAT, CDR2 FQDESV (reference sequence). The CDR3 is 13 amino acids. For the CDR3, the DNA is TGTGCCAGCAGCAGACAGGGGAGCACTGAAGCTTTCTTT. Translated, it gives CASSRQGSTEAFF.

The table lists this clonotype with a few counts. The chain recombines TRBV2 with TRBJ2-2, with TRBD1 as a possible D gene (5 bases). The CDR3 totals 15 residues. The germline gives CDR1 SNHLY, CDR2 FYNNEI. The V gene lost 4 bases and the J gene lost 4 bases, with 13 bases spanning the gap. The CDR3 reads CASSAQGRGTGELFF. The CDR3 DNA reads as TGTGCCAGCAGTGCGCAGGGCCGAGGCACCGGGGAGCTGTTTTTT.

This clonotype was recorded once. The V call is TRBV6-1, the J call TRBJ1-5, with D maybe TRBD1 (6 bases). The CDR3 runs to 12 residues. Germline CDR1 and CDR2: MNHNS and SASEGT. With 11 bases removed from V and 3 bases from J, the gap between germline ends came to 11 bases. The CDR3 reads CAARGDNQPQHF. CDR3 DNA sequence: TGTGCCGCCAGGGGAGACAATCAGCCCCAGCATTTT.

This clonotype was recorded many times. The chain employs TRBV7-2 and TRBJ1-2, with 10 bases lining up with TRBD1. V lost 4 bases and J lost 4; bases outside the gene matches: 6. From germline, CDR1 is SGHTA and CDR2 FQGNSA. This CDR3 spans 15 amino acids. The CDR3 DNA reads TGTGCCAGCAGCTACCTGACAGGGGGCGTCTATGGCTACACCTTC. Residues: CASSYLTGGVYGYTF.

This clonotype occurred a few times. The genes are TRBV20-1 and TRBJ1-2; tentative D call: TRBD1 (5 bases). CDR3 length: 13 residues. Germline V lookup: CDR1 DFQATT, CDR2 SNEGSKA (reference sequence). Trimming stripped 5 bases from V and 7 bases from J, with 17 bases between. CDR3 residues: CSAPMDNLGGYTF. For the CDR3, the DNA is TGCAGTGCTCCGATGGACAACCTGGGTGGCTACACCTTC.

This clonotype was seen more than once but under ten times. The rearrangement links TRBV7-9 to TRBJ1-2; 8 nucleotides line up with TRBD1. J gave up 6 bases and V 5 bases, and 8 bases lay outside the gene matches. The V gene's germline CDR1 is SEHNR and CDR2 FQNEAQ (reference sequence). The CDR3 has 14 amino acids. CDR3 coding DNA: TGTGCCAGCAGCCCCCAGACAGGGGTCCATGGCTACACCTTC. Translated: CASSPQTGVHGYTF.

This clonotype has only a few counts. The CDR3 region has the DNA TGCAGTGCTAGAGGGGGATCGGGGATCAATCAGCCCCAGCATTTT. It codes for CSARGGSGINQPQHF. V gene TRBV20-1 combines with J gene TRBJ1-5; D is ambiguous. Germline V gene lookup returns CDR1 DFQATT and CDR2 SNEGSKA (reference sequence). V lost 1 base and J 3 bases, leaving 13 bases between the germline ends. The length of the CDR3 is 15 residues.

This clonotype turned up a few times. DNA for the CDR3: TGCAGTGCTAGAGCGGTAGCTAGCGAGGGGGCCGAGCAGTACTTC. It yields the protein CSARAVASEGAEQYF. This chain uses TRBV20-1 with TRBJ2-7; maybe TRBD1 (7 bases). The germline CDR1 and CDR2 sequences are DFQATT and SNEGSKA (reference sequence). V lost 1 base and J lost 6, with 19 bases in between. There are 15 residues in the CDR3.

The chain has TRBV28 and TRBJ1-4, with D possibly TRBD1 on 6 matching bases. Deletions cut 8 bases from V and 8 bases from J, with 18 bases between. This CDR3 is built from 14 residues. Germline V gene sequence: CDR1 MDHEN, CDR2 SYDVKM. The CDR3 region is CASHPGGFGEKLFF. The CDR3 nucleotides read TGTGCCAGCCACCCGGGGGGCTTCGGGGAAAAACTGTTTTTT.

The chain uses TRBV20-1 and TRBJ2-6; D is undetermined. Germline loops: CDR1 DFQATT, CDR2 SNEGSKA (reference sequence). CDR3 length equals 16 residues. Trimming shortened V by 0 bases and J by 4 bases, and 13 bases separated the two germline ends. For the CDR3, the DNA is TGCAGTGCTAGAGATCCGTGGAAATCGGGGGCCAACGTCCTGACTTTC. Translating it yields CSARDPWKSGANVLTF.

The table lists this clonotype with a few counts. The chain recombines TRBV28 with TRBJ1-1, with D perhaps TRBD1 (5 bases). CDR1 and CDR2 from the germline V gene are MDHEN and SYDVKM. V was trimmed by 3 bases and J by 11 bases, leaving 13 bases between them. This CDR3 comprises 12 residues. This CDR3 is CASSFPGPPAFF. The CDR3 DNA reads TGTGCCAGCAGTTTTCCGGGACCTCCCGCTTTCTTT.

This clonotype was seen ten or more times. The chain employs TRBV2 and TRBJ1-6, with D uncertain. The CDR3 has 11 amino acids. Germline V gives CDR1 SNHLY, CDR2 FYNNEI. V was cut by 7 bases and J by 7 bases, with 5 bases left in between. Written as DNA, the CDR3 is TGTGCCAGCACGGGGAATTCACCCCTCCACTTT. Its translation: CASTGNSPLHF. The whole variable domain, remainder taken from reference TRBV2 and TRBJ1-6, is EPEVTQTPSHQVTQMGQEVILRCVPISNHLYFYWYRQILGQKVEFLVSFYNNEISEKSEIFDDQFSVERPDGSNFTLKIRSTKLEDSAMYFCASTGNSPLHFGNGTRLTVT.

The V gene is TRBV20-1, the J gene TRBJ2-7; either TRBD1 or TRBD2 may supply D (5 bases each). This CDR3 region has 11 residues. The V end lost 6 bases, the J end lost 7 bases, and 13 bases lay between the germline ends. The germline V gene has CDR1 DFQATT and CDR2 SNEGSKA (reference sequence). The CDR3 loop reads CSAAGTREQYF. The DNA for the CDR3 is TGCAGTGCCGCAGGGACGAGGGAGCAGTACTTC.

This chain's CDR3 is CAISEGLGSYEQYF. The CDR3 region has the DNA TGTGCCATCAGTGAGGGATTAGGATCCTACGAGCAGTACTTC. The chain links TRBV10-3 to TRBJ2-7; D not certain. Trimming removed 2 bases from V and 1 base from J, with 9 bases in between. This CDR3 comprises 14 residues. CDR1 and CDR2 from the germline V gene are ENHRY and SYGVKD.